This T cell receptor beta chain was recorded in a study of blood T cell repertoires in COVID-19. V lost 5 bases to trimming and J lost 3 bases; unmatched junction nucleotides: 4. CDR1 is MNHEY and CDR2 is SVGAGI in the germline V gene. The CDR3 sequence is 14 residues long. Measured with immunoSEQ multiplex PCR; TCRdb has only the in-frame clones, and not every one. The table lists some 430,000 clones, less than 95% of them singletons. J is TRBJ2-4 and V is TRBV6-5, with 7 nucleotides matching TRBD1. The clonotype comes from a man between 18 and 29 years old who had recovered from COVID-19. Sequencing was performed on PBMCs or T cells enriched from blood (not recorded which). In nucleotides, the CDR3 is TGTGCCAGCAGTCGAGGACAGGTCAAAAACATTCAGTACTTC. Amino acids: CASSRGQVKNIQYF.